The present entry profiles one T cell receptor beta chain with its context. The sample is drawn from a study of OX40 agonist ivuxolimab in advanced cancers. Method: immunoSEQ multiplex PCR; TCRdb's copy keeps in-frame clones and lacks some. In the table there are roughly 35,000 clones, about 88% of which are singletons. Germline-derived CDR1 and CDR2 are LNHDA and SQIVND (reference sequence). The CDR3 is 17 amino acids. V dropped 1 base and J dropped 1 base, with 11 bases sitting between them. The chain carries TRBV19 and TRBJ2-6, with D possibly being TRBD2 (5 bases). The clonotype was recovered from an adult with an advanced solid tumor such as melanoma, head and neck, liver or kidney cancer. This specimen was CD4+ or CD8+ T cells sorted from blood, taken in a trial of the OX40 agonist ivuxolimab. The CDR3 loop is CASSIVLGVSGANVLTF. In DNA, the CDR3 is TGTGCCAGTAGTATAGTTCTCGGGGTTTCTGGGGCCAACGTCCTGACTTTC.